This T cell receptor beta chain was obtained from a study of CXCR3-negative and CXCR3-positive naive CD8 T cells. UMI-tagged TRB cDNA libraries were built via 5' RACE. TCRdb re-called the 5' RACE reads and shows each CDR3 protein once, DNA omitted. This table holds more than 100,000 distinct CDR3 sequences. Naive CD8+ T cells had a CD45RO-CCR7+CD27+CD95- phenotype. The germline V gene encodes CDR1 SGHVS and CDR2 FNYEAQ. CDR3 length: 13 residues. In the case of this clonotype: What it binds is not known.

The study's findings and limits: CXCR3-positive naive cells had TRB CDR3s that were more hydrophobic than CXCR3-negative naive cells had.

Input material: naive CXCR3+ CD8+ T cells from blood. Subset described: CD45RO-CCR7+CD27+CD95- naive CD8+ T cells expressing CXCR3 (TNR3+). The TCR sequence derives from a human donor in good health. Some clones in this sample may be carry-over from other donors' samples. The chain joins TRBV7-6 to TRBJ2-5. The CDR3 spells CASSTDPQETQYF.